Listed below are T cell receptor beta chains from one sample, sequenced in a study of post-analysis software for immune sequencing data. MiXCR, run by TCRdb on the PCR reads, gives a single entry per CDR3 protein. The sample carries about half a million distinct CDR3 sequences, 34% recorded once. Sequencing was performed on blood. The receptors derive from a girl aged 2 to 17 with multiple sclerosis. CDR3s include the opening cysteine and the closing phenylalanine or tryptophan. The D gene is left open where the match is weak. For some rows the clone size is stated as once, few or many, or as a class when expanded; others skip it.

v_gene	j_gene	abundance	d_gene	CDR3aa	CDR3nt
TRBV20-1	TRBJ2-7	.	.	CSASDRGPPYEQYF	TGCAGTGCTAGCGATCGAGGGCCCCCCTACGAGCAGTACTTC
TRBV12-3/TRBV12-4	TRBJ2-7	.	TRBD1	CASSLTGQGPYEQYF	TGTGCCAGCAGTTTGACGGGACAGGGGCCCTACGAGCAGTACTTC
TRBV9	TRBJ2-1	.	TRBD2	CASSGGTSGLQGEQFF	TGTGCCAGCAGCGGAGGGACTAGCGGGCTCCAGGGTGAGCAGTTCTTC
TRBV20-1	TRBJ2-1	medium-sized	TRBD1	CSATPSMGTGFKDEQFF	TGCAGTGCTACCCCATCGATGGGGACAGGGTTTAAGGATGAGCAGTTCTTC
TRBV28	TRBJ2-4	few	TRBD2	CASSLGDGGAVIQYF	TGTGCCAGCAGTTTAGGGGACGGGGGGGCCGTCATTCAGTACTTC
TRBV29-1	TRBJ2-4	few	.	CSAGTENIQYF	TGCAGCGCCGGGACCGAAAACATTCAGTACTTC
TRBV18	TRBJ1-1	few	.	CASSPSDFTEAFF	TGTGCCAGCTCACCATCAGATTTCACTGAAGCTTTCTTT
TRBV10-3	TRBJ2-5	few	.	CAISERMGAGETQYF	TGTGCCATCAGTGAGCGAATGGGGGCGGGAGAGACCCAGTACTTC
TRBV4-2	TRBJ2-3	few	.	CASSGRYGLENTQYF	TGTGCCAGCAGCGGCCGATATGGGCTGGAGAATACGCAGTATTTT
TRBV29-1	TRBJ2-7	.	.	CSVEGSSSYNEQYF	TGCAGCGTTGAGGGGTCTAGCTCCTACAATGAGCAGTACTTC
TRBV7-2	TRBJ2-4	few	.	CASSLRPGMGGNIQYF	TGTGCCAGCAGCCTCCGCCCGGGGATGGGAGGAAACATTCAGTACTTC
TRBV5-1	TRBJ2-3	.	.	CASSLSPGSTGDTQYF	TGCGCCAGCAGCCTGTCCCCGGGGTCAACAGGTGATACGCAGTATTTT
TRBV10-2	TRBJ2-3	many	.	CASSGPRQVDTQYF	TGCGCCAGCAGTGGCCCCCGACAGGTTGATACGCAGTATTTT
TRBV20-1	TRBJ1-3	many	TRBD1	CSATGGSGNTIYF	TGCAGTGCTACAGGGGGTTCTGGAAACACCATATATTTT
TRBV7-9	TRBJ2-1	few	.	CASSLKDSSHWNEQFF	TGTGCCAGCAGCTTGAAGGACAGTTCCCATTGGAATGAGCAGTTCTTC
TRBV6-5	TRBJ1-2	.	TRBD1	CACTRGRGDGYTF	TGTGCCTGCACCAGGGGCAGGGGGGATGGCTACACCTTC
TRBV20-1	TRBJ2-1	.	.	CSAPDRRGYNEQFF	TGCAGTGCTCCGGACAGACGGGGTTACAATGAGCAGTTCTTC
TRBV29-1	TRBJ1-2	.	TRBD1	CSVEELPPWRTGENYGYTF	TGCAGCGTTGAAGAATTGCCCCCCTGGAGGACAGGGGAAAACTATGGCTACACCTTC
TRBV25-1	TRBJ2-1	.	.	CASSELWSSAYNEQFF	TGTGCCAGCAGTGAATTGTGGTCTAGCGCATACAATGAGCAGTTCTTC
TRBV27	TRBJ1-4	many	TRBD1	CASSLSFPGQGDLDEKLFF	TGTGCCAGCAGTTTATCGTTCCCGGGACAGGGGGATTTGGATGAAAAACTGTTTTTT
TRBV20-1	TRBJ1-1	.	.	CSASRRSWMNTEAFF	TGCAGTGCTAGTAGAAGGTCATGGATGAACACTGAAGCTTTCTTT
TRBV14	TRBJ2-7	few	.	CASSLLSRGGEQYF	TGTGCCAGCAGCCTTCTATCGAGGGGGGGCGAGCAGTACTTC
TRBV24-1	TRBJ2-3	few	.	CATSEERDTQYF	TGTGCCACCAGTGAGGAGAGGGATACGCAGTATTTT
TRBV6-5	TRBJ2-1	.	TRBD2	CASSSILADEQFF	TGTGCCAGCAGTTCGATACTAGCGGATGAGCAGTTCTTC
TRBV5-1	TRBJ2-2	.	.	CASTDPRGWELFF	TGCGCCAGCACGGACCCCCGGGGTTGGGAGCTGTTTTTT
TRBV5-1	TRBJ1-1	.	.	CASRTPGQNTEAFF	TGCGCCAGCCGGACCCCGGGACAGAACACTGAAGCTTTCTTT
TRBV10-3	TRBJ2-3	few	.	CAISEGVADTQYF	TGTGCCATCAGTGAGGGGGTTGCAGATACGCAGTATTTT
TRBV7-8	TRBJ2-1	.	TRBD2	CASSLYMVAGGPSEQFF	TGTGCCAGCAGCTTATATATGGTAGCGGGGGGGCCCAGTGAGCAGTTCTTC
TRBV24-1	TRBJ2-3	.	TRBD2	CATSGGASGGRWYTDTQYF	TGTGCCACCAGTGGAGGGGCTAGCGGGGGGCGGTGGTACACAGATACGCAGTATTTT
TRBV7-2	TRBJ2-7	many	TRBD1	CASSFGTGNYEQYF	TGTGCCAGCAGCTTCGGGACAGGGAACTACGAGCAGTACTTC
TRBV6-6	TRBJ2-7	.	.	CASSYWTVNEQYF	TGTGCCAGCAGTTACTGGACAGTTAACGAGCAGTACTTC